This TCR beta chain was identified in a study of T cell repertoires in urothelial bladder cancer (dated by TCRdb to between 2018 and 2021). General notes on the study: Of the approximately 12 resected lesions, three were clinical stage cT0, three were cTa, three were cT1 and three were cT2 or greater. TCR repertoire clonality in bladder tumors was compared with TCR repertoire clonality in benign bladder inflammation. A total of around 12 patients who had bladder lesions and were undergoing transurethral resection were prospectively identified. Roughly eleven resected bladder lesions were studied, comprising urothelial carcinoma (UC+) and benign (UC-) specimens.

The immunoSEQ assay was used to sequence the CDR3 region of the TCR beta chain. Concerning the study's data processing: For each specimen, the T-cell fraction, clonal dominance, and maximum TCR clone frequency were calculated. This immuneACCESS table, as held by TCRdb, lists in-frame sequences with V and J called but not all clones. Of the missing ones, under half trace to an unresolved V gene in checked studies; the others have no known cause. V, J and clone size are those of that table, while D and trimming were read from the DNA. This sample comprises 8,500 to 13,000 clones, approximately 70% of them detected only once. 6% to 8% of the sample is held by the ten biggest clonotypes. Resected bladder lesions that lacked urothelial carcinoma were classed as benign (UC-) specimens. At transurethral resection, specimens of the bladder lesions were collected and then stored at -80C. From bladder specimens obtained at transurethral resection, DNA was extracted.

CDR1 and CDR2 were assigned from the germline V gene (reference sequence) as WNHNN and SYGVQD. The CDR3 runs 13 residues from the cysteine to the phenylalanine. Solely the CDR3 DNA is kept, with 39 bases framed from the first base. The V and J ends are trimmed by 2 bases and 2 bases, leaving 4 bases between them. Results the study describes overall, beyond this receptor: Urothelial carcinoma specimens had a median of about 6,000 T cells, fewer than the median of about 27,000 seen in benign specimens. A single T-cell clone reached up to about 15% of infiltrating lymphocytes in carcinoma specimens, compared with roughly 2% in benign specimens. A median tumor infiltrating lymphocyte percentage of 2% was observed in carcinoma specimens, compared with around 12% in benign specimens.

Points on this clone: The specificity of this receptor is unknown. No clone much larger than this one lies a single base away; base qualities are absent.

Recombination joined TRBV10-1 with TRBJ2-1; no D gene can be assigned with confidence. This receptor was obtained from a human donor with a benign inflammatory bladder lesion. The sequenced sample was tumor-infiltrating cells from bladder cancer. The CDR3 is CASSEGTYNEQFF. The DNA is as follows: TGCGCCAGCAGTGAGGGAACCTACAATGAGCAGTTCTTC.